The rows below give T cell receptor beta chains drawn from one sample of a study of cytomegalovirus exposure and HLA in healthy donors. This table comes from immunoSEQ multiplex PCR, and its TCRdb copy is limited to in-frame clones, with some not included. The data hold roughly 330,000 clones, with approximately 86% observed a single time. Sequencing was done on a sample of PBMCs. The receptors shown here come from a woman younger than 45 in good health and CMV-seropositive. Both conserved end residues are part of each CDR3. D genes are given only for firm matches. Clone size is shown for a subset of rows, as once, few, many or a class of expanded clone.

cdr3_aa cdr3_nt clone_size v_call d_call j_call
CASSEKDSSYEQYF TGTGCCAGCAGTGAAAAGGATTCTTCCTACGAGCAGTACTTC NA TRBV2 NA TRBJ2-7
CASSSPSGTGGEKLFF TGCGCCAGCAGCTCTCCCTCCGGGACAGGGGGTGAAAAACTGTTTTTT NA TRBV5-1 TRBD1 TRBJ1-4
CATSRDPRDEQYF TGTGCCACCAGCAGAGACCCCAGGGACGAGCAGTACTTC NA TRBV15 NA TRBJ2-7
CASSPLQGNSGTNLDNEQFF TGTGCCAGCAGCCCCCTACAGGGGAACTCCGGGACTAACTTAGACAATGAGCAGTTCTTC NA TRBV28 NA TRBJ2-1
CSVVLATDTQYF TGCAGCGTTGTCCTAGCCACAGATACGCAGTATTTT once TRBV29-1 NA TRBJ2-3
CASNPAGSSYEQYF TGTGCCAGCAACCCGGCAGGTTCCTCCTACGAGCAGTACTTC NA TRBV2 NA TRBJ2-7
CAWRGQTGWYGYTF TGTGCCTGGAGGGGACAGACAGGGTGGTATGGCTACACCTTC NA TRBV30 TRBD1 TRBJ1-2
CASSLRQNQPQHF TGTGCCAGCTCACTGCGGCAAAATCAGCCCCAGCATTTT NA TRBV18 NA TRBJ1-5
CASSFRTGTETYEQYF TGTGCCAGCAGCTTTAGAACCGGGACCGAAACCTACGAGCAGTACTTC once TRBV7-9 NA TRBJ2-7
CASSVGPDNSYEQYF TGTGCCAGCAGCGTAGGCCCGGACAACTCCTACGAGCAGTACTTC NA TRBV9 NA TRBJ2-7
CASSLAGTASSYEQYF TGCGCCAGCAGCTTGGCCGGGACCGCGAGCTCCTACGAGCAGTACTTC NA TRBV5-1 NA TRBJ2-7
CASSNHYPGQGETYEQYF TGTGCCAGCAGTAACCATTATCCCGGACAGGGGGAAACCTACGAGCAGTACTTC NA TRBV27 TRBD1 TRBJ2-7
CASSYSGPPGSYEQYF TGTGCCAGCAGTTACTCCGGTCCCCCCGGGTCCTACGAGCAGTACTTC NA TRBV6-6 NA TRBJ2-7
CASSLAGQGAGYEQYF TGTGCCAGCAGCTTAGCGGGTCAGGGGGCGGGGTACGAGCAGTACTTC NA TRBV11-2 TRBD1 TRBJ2-7
CASSATRNTEAFF TGTGCCAGCAGCGCAACACGGAACACTGAAGCTTTCTTT once TRBV9 NA TRBJ1-1